This T cell receptor (beta chain) is from a study of vaccination and CD4 T cells after COVID-19 (dated by TCRdb to between 2022 and 2023). For the study in its entirety: Convalescent patients had a positive SARS-CoV-2 result on nasal swab PCR, and of these patients, several had mild disease and one had severe disease. In the convalescent cohort there were six males and four females, among whom were two Hispanic individuals, seven Caucasians, two Asians and one multiracial person. Two doses of either the Pfizer-BioNTech BNT162b2 vaccine (n=8) or the Moderna mRNA-1273 vaccine (n=2) were administered to participants. Post-COVID blood samples were collected from convalescent patients a median of around 96 days after diagnosis, with a range of roughly 30 to 161 days. Post-vaccine blood samples were taken a median of around 77 days after the second vaccine dose, with a range of about 13 to 241 days. The cultures were stimulated with overlapping spike peptide pools from SARS-CoV-2 and from the common cold coronaviruses HCoV-NL63, HCoV-OC43 and HCoV-229E. Control cultures used a CEFX viral epitope pool as positive control, an HIV-1 Nef peptide pool as negative control, or no peptide. In approximately ten COVID-19 convalescent patients and several infection-naive healthy vaccine recipients, the spike-specific CD4+ TCR repertoire before mRNA vaccination was compared with the repertoire after mRNA vaccination.

The treatment or condition label here, explained by the study, means: roughly 11-day PBMC culture with coronavirus spike peptide pools or control peptides (ViraFEST assay). The ViraFEST assay was used in the study, in which antigen-specific T cells were expanded with peptide pools and expanded clonotypes were subsequently identified by TCR sequencing. Positive SARS-CoV-2 PCR tests in the convalescent patients dated from March to December 2020, before Alpha, Beta and Delta variants emerged in the United States. Each well held 1.5 million to 2.5 million PBMCs cultured with roughly 10 ug/ml peptide pools in IMDM containing 5% human AB serum and approximately 10 IU/ml IL-2. On days 3 and 7, half of the culture medium was replaced with fresh IL-2-containing medium. CD4+ T cells were isolated after about nine days of culture through negative selection using the EasySep CD4+ T cell isolation kit. PBMCs were separated from whole blood using Ficoll-Paque Plus gradient centrifugation and then either used fresh or cryopreserved at -140C. Culture conditions were generally each tested in triplicate wells.

General study outcomes and caveats: An increase in the median number of SARS-CoV-2-reactive clonotypes from approximately 20 after infection to 38 after vaccination was observed, but the change was not found to be significant. Among convalescent patients, a median roughly 90% of the SARS-CoV-2-reactive clones seen after vaccination appeared only after vaccination, which suggests priming specific to the vaccine. Of the vaccine-specific clones in convalescent patients, 304 of 307, or nearly all, reacted only to SARS-CoV-2 spike and did not cross-react with common cold coronaviruses. Relatively few convalescent patients were included in the study, and early timepoints after natural infection were not analyzed.

The CDR3 spans 13 residues, from the cysteine through the phenylalanine. Of all the DNA, just the CDR3 is kept, 39 bases in frame from base 1. According to the germline V gene (reference sequence), CDR1 reads LNHDA and CDR2 reads SQIVND. A remark on this clonotype: This receptor's antigen is unknown. Germline and junction disagree at one end, which may indicate a read error.

The method behind the library was PCR. DNA from cultured CD4+ T cells underwent TCR sequencing with the Oncomine TCR Beta short-read assay at the Johns Hopkins FTIC core. Genomic DNA was extracted from the cultured CD4+ T cells with the QIAamp micro DNA kit. Oncomine TCR Beta libraries from cultured CD4+ T cells were pooled with unique dual indexes and sequenced on an Illumina iSeq 100. The source study handled its data this way. Non-productive sequences were filtered out, and CDR3s that did not start with C, did not end with F or W, or were shorter than 7 amino acids were discarded. The MANAFEST web application was used to identify antigen-specific clonotypes by comparing peptide-stimulated wells against reference wells and other culture wells. An FDR below 0.05, an odds ratio above 5, and a productive frequency above 0.1% in at least two of three replicate wells were required for clones to be considered positive. Cross-reactive clonotypes were defined as significantly expanded in both SARS-CoV-2 spike wells and at least one common cold coronavirus spike condition. CDR3 homology was assessed with Levenshtein distances (stringdist) and unrooted phylogenetic trees (ape) in R version 3.6.1. TCRdb ran its own pipeline on the public reads, namely fastp trimming at Q25 and MiXCR clone calling, and kept in-frame beta chains. Rows with one shared CDR3 protein collapse into an entry with the most common genes and DNA. The V and J calls were determined by TCRdb, not by the authors. Counted in this sample were more than 15,000 distinct CDR3 sequences; about 53% of them appeared once. The leading ten clones occupy about 34% of the sample.

This receptor was obtained from a human donor with COVID-19. The sequences come from cultured CD4+ T cells from blood, collected after SARS-CoV-2 vaccination. The rearrangement joined TRBV19 to TRBJ1-1, with TRBD1 as a weak D call on 6 bases. The nucleotide sequence is given as TGTGCCAGTAGTCTGACAGGTGTGACTGTAGCTTTCTTT. The translation is CASSLTGVTVAFF.